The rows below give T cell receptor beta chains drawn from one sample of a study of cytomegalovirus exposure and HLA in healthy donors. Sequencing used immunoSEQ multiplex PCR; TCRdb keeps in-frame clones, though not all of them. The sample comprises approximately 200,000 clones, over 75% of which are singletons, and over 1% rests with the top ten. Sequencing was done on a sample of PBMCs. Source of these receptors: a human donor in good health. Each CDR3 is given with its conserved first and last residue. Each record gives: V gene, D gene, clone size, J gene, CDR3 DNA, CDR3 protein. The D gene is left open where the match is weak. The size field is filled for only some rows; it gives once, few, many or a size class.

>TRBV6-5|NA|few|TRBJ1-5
TGTGCCAGCAGTTACTCGGCAAATAGCAATCAGCCCCAGCATTTT
CASSYSANSNQPQHF
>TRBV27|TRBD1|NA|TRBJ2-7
TGTGCCAGCAGTTTCATGGGTCGACAGGGAGAGAACTACGAGCAGTACTTC
CASSFMGRQGENYEQYF
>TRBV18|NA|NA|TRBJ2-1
TGTGCCAGCTCACCACTAAGCCCCTCCACCTACAATGAGCAGTTCTTC
CASSPLSPSTYNEQFF
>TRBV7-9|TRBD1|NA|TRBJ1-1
TGTGCCAGCAGCCCAGGACAGGGGGGCACTGAAGCTTTCTTT
CASSPGQGGTEAFF
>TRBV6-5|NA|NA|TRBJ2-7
TGTGCCAGCAGTTACACTGCGTTCGGCTACGAGCAGTACTTC
CASSYTAFGYEQYF
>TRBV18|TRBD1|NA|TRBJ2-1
TGTGCCAGCTCACCACGGACAGGGATAGGCAATGAGCAGTTCTTC
CASSPRTGIGNEQFF
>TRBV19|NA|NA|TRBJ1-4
TGTGCCAGTCAGTATTACGCCAAAGGGGTTGAAAAACTGTTTTTT
CASQYYAKGVEKLFF
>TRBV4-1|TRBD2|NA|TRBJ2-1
TGCGCCAGCAGCCAAGATCGGGGACTAGCGGGCAATGAGCAGTTCTTC
CASSQDRGLAGNEQFF
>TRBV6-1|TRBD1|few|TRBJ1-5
TGTGCCTCGGAGAAGACAGGGGGTGAGCCCCAGCATTTT
CASEKTGGEPQHF
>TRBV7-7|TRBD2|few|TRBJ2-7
TGTGCTAGCAGCTTCGGACGGGAGGGTTTCTACGAGCAGTACTTC
CASSFGREGFYEQYF
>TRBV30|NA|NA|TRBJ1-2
TGTGCCTGGAGTAAAACAGTGGATTTCAACTATGGCTACACCTTC
CAWSKTVDFNYGYTF
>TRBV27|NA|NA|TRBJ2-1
TGTGCCAGCAGTTTAATTCCAACTTGGAATGAGCAGTTCTTC
CASSLIPTWNEQFF
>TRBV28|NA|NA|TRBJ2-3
TGTGCCAGCGTGGGTGCGGGCACAGATACGCAGTATTTT
CASVGAGTDTQYF
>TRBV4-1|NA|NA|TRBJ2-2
TGCGCCAGCAGCCACCGAAGCACTGTTAAGTATGCGGAGCTGTTTTTT
CASSHRSTVKYAELFF
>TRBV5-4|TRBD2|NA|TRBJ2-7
TGTGCCAGCAGCTTAGGCGGGGGGTACGAGCAGTACTTC
CASSLGGGYEQYF
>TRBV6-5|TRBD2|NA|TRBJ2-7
TGTGCCAGCAGTTACTCGATGACTAGCGGGGCCTACGAGCAGTACTTC
CASSYSMTSGAYEQYF
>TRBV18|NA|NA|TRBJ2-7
TGTGCCAGCTCACCACAGCGTGAAGTTGGAGAGCAGTACTTC
CASSPQREVGEQYF
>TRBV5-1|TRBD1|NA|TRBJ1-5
TGCGCCAGCAGCCTCGGGCCCGGGACAGGGAGCTCTAGGTCCAATCAGCCCCAGCATTTT
CASSLGPGTGSSRSNQPQHF
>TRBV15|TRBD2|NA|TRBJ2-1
TGTGCCACCAGCAGAGACCAACTAGCGGGAGCTCATGAGCAGTTCTTC
CATSRDQLAGAHEQFF
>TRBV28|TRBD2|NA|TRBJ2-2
TGTGCCAGCAGGACTCGGGCGGGGGAATTGGACACCGGGGAGCTGTTTTTT
CASRTRAGELDTGELFF
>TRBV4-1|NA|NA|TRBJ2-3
TGCGCCAGCAGCCAAGATCTAGCTGGGTACTTTACAGATACGCAGTATTTT
CASSQDLAGYFTDTQYF